These T cell receptor beta chains were read from a single sample in a study of blood T cell repertoires in COVID-19. Generated by immunoSEQ multiplex PCR, the TCRdb table keeps only in-frame clones and is missing some. This sample yields about 75,000 clones, of which more than 75% are seen a single time; roughly a fifth belongs to the top ten. The sample consisted of peripheral blood. The source is a human donor in a cohort sampled during active COVID-19. Each CDR3 is given with its conserved first and last residue.

V	length	J	CDR3
TRBV9	17	TRBJ2-2	CASSAVRVATNTGELFF
TRBV3-1/TRBV3-2	15	TRBJ1-6	CASSTQGEGNSPLHF
TRBV6-5	13	TRBJ2-1	CASRRDLGEMQFF
TRBV19	14	TRBJ1-5	CASMIRQTYQPQHF
TRBV19	12	TRBJ1-2	CASTEGFGGYTF
TRBV4-3	16	TRBJ2-1	CASSQDNRASYNEQFF
TRBV4-1	15	TRBJ2-1	CASSLRESRANEQFF
TRBV12-2	17	TRBJ2-7	CASRLPDQRDPSYEQYF
TRBV5-4	16	TRBJ2-3	CASSPKLSGGTDTQYF
TRBV20-1	13	TRBJ1-2	CSASVGAGYGYTF
TRBV19	15	TRBJ2-3	CASSITGSSTDTQYF
TRBV10-3	15	TRBJ2-7	CAISAGTGGVYEQYF
TRBV25-1	12	TRBJ1-2	CASSITVGGYTF
TRBV3-1/TRBV3-2	16	TRBJ1-3	CASSHPGQSAGNTIYF
TRBV6-5	13	TRBJ1-1	CASSYSDNTEAFF
TRBV7-9	12	TRBJ2-1	CASSLDGNEQFF
TRBV28	14	TRBJ2-2	CASSHRTGRWELFF
TRBV6-6	13	TRBJ2-5	CAIRTGLQETQYF
TRBV7-9	14	TRBJ1-1	CASSLPASGAEAFF
TRBV6-2/TRBV6-3	18	TRBJ2-3	CASSESPLSGGRTDTQYF
TRBV10-3	14	TRBJ2-7	CAIRGTGSSYEQYF
TRBV7-9	12	TRBJ2-1	CASSLALDEQFF
TRBV2	16	TRBJ1-4	CASSLYQGKINEKLFF
TRBV19	18	TRBJ2-2	CASSNGTSGRVNTGELFF
TRBV27	13	TRBJ1-1	CASSFTGTTEAFF
TRBV5-1	13	TRBJ2-2	CASSWGDAGELFF
TRBV14	13	TRBJ1-2	CASSQDSVYGYTF
TRBV7-9	13	TRBJ1-2	CASHEQTNYGYTF
TRBV7-9	15	TRBJ2-7	CASSSGRGAPYEQYF
TRBV11-1	14	TRBJ1-1	CASSLGAGNTEAFF
TRBV28	13	TRBJ1-1	CAGRGPMNTEAFF
TRBV20-1	11	TRBJ2-1	CSPTLAAGQFF
TRBV28	14	TRBJ2-7	CASSSLPEGKGQYF
TRBV14	13	TRBJ1-2	CASSQVAVFGYTF
TRBV5-1	15	TRBJ1-2	CASSPDRGRVFGYTF
TRBV2	17	TRBJ1-3	CASSGTGEGNSGNTIYF
TRBV4-1	17	TRBJ2-7	CASSQGFEDLGSYEQYF
TRBV4-3	13	TRBJ1-4	CASSQNSREKLFF
TRBV11-2	13	TRBJ1-2	CASSLGDRGLYTF
TRBV12-3/TRBV12-4	13	TRBJ1-2	CASRWDRNYGYTF
TRBV7-9	13	TRBJ2-7	CASSFSLADEQYF